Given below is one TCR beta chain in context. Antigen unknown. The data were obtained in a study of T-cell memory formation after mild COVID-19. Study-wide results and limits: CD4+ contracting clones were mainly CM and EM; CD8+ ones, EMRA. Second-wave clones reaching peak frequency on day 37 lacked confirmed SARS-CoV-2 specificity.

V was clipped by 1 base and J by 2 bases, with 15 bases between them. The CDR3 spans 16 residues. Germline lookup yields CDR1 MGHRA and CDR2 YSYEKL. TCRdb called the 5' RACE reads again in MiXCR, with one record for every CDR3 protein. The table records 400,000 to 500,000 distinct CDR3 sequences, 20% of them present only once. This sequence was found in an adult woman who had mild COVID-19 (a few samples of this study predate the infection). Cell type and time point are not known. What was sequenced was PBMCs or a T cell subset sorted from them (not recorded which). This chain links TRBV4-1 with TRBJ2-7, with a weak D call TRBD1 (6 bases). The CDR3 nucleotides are TGCGCCAGCAGCCAAGCTATAGTAGCAGGGGCCTACGAGCAGTACTTC. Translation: CASSQAIVAGAYEQYF.